The next 15 T cell receptor beta chains were all read from a single sample in a study of breast tumors, draining lymph nodes, adjacent tissues. From the multiplex PCR reads, TCRdb called clonotypes with MiXCR, one entry per CDR3 protein. The sample has fewer than 300,000 distinct CDR3 sequences, 32% seen once; the top ten hold roughly 1.3%. Axillary draining lymph nodes of breast cancer patients supplied the node samples. The sequenced material came from axillary lymph node tissue. The receptors stem from a female donor with breast cancer. Some clones in this sample may be carry-over from other donors' samples.

This clonotype has only a few counts. It may be a read error: a sequence one base away is much more abundant. V usage is TRBV12-3 or TRBV12-4 and J usage is TRBJ2-7; the match to TRBD2 covers 7 bases. This CDR3 is 17 amino acids long. The CDR3 loop is CASRIIRDGRHSYGQYF. The CDR3 DNA sequence: TGTGCCAGCAGGATTATTAGGGACGGGAGGCACTCCTACGGGCAGTACTTC.

The chain links TRBV6-6 to TRBJ1-6; D gene ambiguous. This CDR3 has 16 residues. V lost 9 bases, J lost 6 bases, and 21 bases lay in between. Germline V CDR1 and CDR2: MNHNY, SVGAGI (reference sequence). CDR3 region: CASGYQNSAGNSPLHF. Here the CDR3 DNA reads TGTGCCAGTGGTTACCAAAATTCCGCGGGTAATTCACCCCTCCACTTT.

V is TRBV7-3 and J is TRBJ2-3; 15 nucleotides align to TRBD2. The V gene's germline CDR1 is SGHTA and CDR2 FQGTGA. This CDR3 region has 17 residues. V lost 5 bases, J lost 3 bases, and 6 bases stayed unmatched. Written as DNA, the CDR3 is TGTGCCAGCAGCCGCTTGGGACTAGCGGGAGGTACAGATACGCAGTATTTT. Its translation: CASSRLGLAGGTDTQYF.

With respect to this clonotype: This may be a read error, as it is one base from a much larger clone. This rearrangement joins TRBV6-5 to TRBJ2-2; D not certain. V lost 8 bases and J lost 6, with 13 bases in between. The CDR3 is 13 residues long. CDR1 and CDR2 from the germline V gene are MNHEY and SVGAGI. Here the CDR3 reads CASRLSQAGELFF. The CDR3 DNA reads as TGTGCCAGCCGCCTTTCTCAGGCCGGGGAGCTGTTTTTT.

V and J are TRBV7-9 and TRBJ2-5; 15 positions match TRBD2. Trimming took 3 bases from V and 1 from J; bases not matched to a gene: 3. This CDR3 comprises 17 residues. CDR1 and CDR2 from the germline V gene are SEHNR and FQNEAQ (reference sequence). The CDR3 spells CASSLQGLAGGQETQYF. CDR3 nucleotides: TGTGCCAGCAGCTTGCAGGGACTAGCGGGAGGCCAAGAGACCCAGTACTTC.

This clonotype was observed at least ten times. This chain uses TRBV11-2 with TRBJ2-3; TRBD2 aligns across 7 bases. V gave up 1 base and J gave up 5 bases; unmatched junction bases: 6. Per the germline V gene, CDR1 is SGHAT and CDR2 is FQNNGV. CDR3 length equals 15 residues. The CDR3 here is CASSLGTLAVDTQYF. DNA of the CDR3: TGTGCCAGCAGCTTAGGGACCCTAGCGGTAGATACGCAGTATTTT.

The chain combines TRBV18 with TRBJ1-1, with D possibly being TRBD1 (6 bases). The CDR3 contains 13 residues. The V gene lost 6 bases and the J gene lost 6 bases, with 14 bases spanning the gap. Germline CDR1 and CDR2: KGHSH and LQKENI. The CDR3 nucleotides are TGTGCCAGCTCCCCTAAACAGGGTTCTGAAGCTTTCTTT. Amino acid sequence: CASSPKQGSEAFF.

The chain combines TRBV27 with TRBJ1-4, with D perhaps TRBD1 (5 bases). V lost 3 bases and J lost 8, with 10 bases in between. CDR3 size: 13 residues. In germline, CDR1 is MNHEY, CDR2 SMNVEV (reference sequence). The CDR3 DNA reads TGTGCCAGCAGTTTTTTAGGGGAGGAAAAACTGTTTTTT. Its translation: CASSFLGEEKLFF. The variable domain in full, with the rest retrieved from reference TRBV27 and TRBJ1-4, is EAQVTQNPRYLITVTGKKLTVTCSQNMNHEYMSWYRQDPGLGLRQIYYSMNVEVTDKGDVPEGYKVSRKEKRNFPLILESPSPNQTSLYFCASSFLGEEKLFFGSGTQLSVL.

As for this clonotype: It is unclear where the CDR3 begins or ends on the DNA, so no DNA is shown, and the CDR3 is as TCRdb lists it. This sequence joins TRBV29-1 and TRBJ2-2; no DNA check was done on the table's D call, TRBD2. Both ends counted, the CDR3 spans 16 residues. Per germline, CDR1 SQVTM and CDR2 ANQGSEA. CDR3 sequence: CSVERGPEQYFGELFF.

This clonotype was observed at least ten times. V and J are TRBV19 and TRBJ2-5; 7 nucleotides line up with TRBD2. J gave up 5 bases and V 6 bases, and 6 bases lay outside the gene matches. In germline, CDR1 is LNHDA, CDR2 SQIVND (reference sequence). This CDR3 spans 13 amino acids. CDR3 protein: CASRGGGGETQYF. The CDR3 bases are TGTGCCAGTAGGGGCGGGGGAGGGGAGACCCAGTACTTC.

This clonotype was observed a single time. CDR3 nucleotides: TGTGCCAGCTCACCAATGACAGGGGGTTACACTGAAGCTTTCTTT. Protein sequence: CASSPMTGGYTEAFF. This rearrangement joins TRBV18 to TRBJ1-1; TRBD1 agrees at 9 bases. There are 15 residues in the CDR3. Germline V gene sequence: CDR1 KGHSH, CDR2 LQKENI. V dropped 2 bases and J dropped 3; count of bases not matched to a gene: 4.

This clonotype was counted only a few times. The V gene is TRBV30, the J gene TRBJ1-4; TRBD1 matches at 8 bases. CDR1 and CDR2 (germline): GTSNPN, SVGIG (reference sequence). Trimming cost V 3 bases and J 8 bases; bases outside gene matches: 11. CDR3 length: 15 residues. This CDR3 is CAWSRQGSGVEKLFF. The CDR3 region has the DNA TGTGCCTGGAGCCGACAGGGGTCGGGAGTCGAAAAACTGTTTTTT.

This clonotype was found many times. The chain carries TRBV29-1 and TRBJ2-1; TRBD1 might be the D (7 bases). Germline values: CDR1 SQVTM, CDR2 ANQGSEA. The V end was cut by 6 bases, the J end by 4 bases, with 16 bases between. This CDR3 region has 14 residues. CDR3 coding DNA: TGCAGCGTGGAGGGACAGACCAATTACAATGAGCAGTTCTTC. As protein: CSVEGQTNYNEQFF.

This clonotype was recorded at least ten times. The chain recombines TRBV9 with TRBJ2-1; D is possibly TRBD2 (5 bases). The germline gives CDR1 SGDLS, CDR2 YYNGEE. With 0 bases removed from V and 4 bases from J, the gap between germline ends came to 5 bases. The CDR3 consists of 13 residues. CDR3 DNA: TGTGCCAGCAGCGTAGGGACTTACAATGAGCAGTTCTTC. This codes for CASSVGTYNEQFF.

This chain uses TRBV27 with TRBJ1-1; maybe TRBD1 (5 bases). The germline CDR1 and CDR2 sequences are MNHEY and SMNVEV (reference sequence). V lost 0 bases and J lost 1, with 9 bases in between. This CDR3 is built from 15 residues. The CDR3 coding sequence is TGTGCCAGCAGTTTATCCCGACAGAGGAACACTGAAGCTTTCTTT. It specifies CASSLSRQRNTEAFF.